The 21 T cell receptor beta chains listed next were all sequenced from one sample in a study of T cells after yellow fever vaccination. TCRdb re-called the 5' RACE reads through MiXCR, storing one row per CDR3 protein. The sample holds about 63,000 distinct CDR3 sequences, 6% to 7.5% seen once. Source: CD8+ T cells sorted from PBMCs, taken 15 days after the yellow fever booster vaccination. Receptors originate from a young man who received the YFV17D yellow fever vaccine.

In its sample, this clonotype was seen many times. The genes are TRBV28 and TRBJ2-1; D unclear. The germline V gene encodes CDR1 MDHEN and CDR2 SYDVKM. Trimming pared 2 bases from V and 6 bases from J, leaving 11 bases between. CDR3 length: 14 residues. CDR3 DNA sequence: TGTGCCAGCAGTTTAGCGGAGATAGGCAATGAGCAGTTCTTC. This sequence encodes CASSLAEIGNEQFF.

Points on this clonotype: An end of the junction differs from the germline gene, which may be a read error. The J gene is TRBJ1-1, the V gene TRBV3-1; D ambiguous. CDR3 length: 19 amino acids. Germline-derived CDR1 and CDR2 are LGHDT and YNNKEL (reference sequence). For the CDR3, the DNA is TGTGCCTGCAGTTTCTTAATCCCTGGAAGGCAGATAATGAACACTGAAGCTTTCTTT. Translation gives CACSFLIPGRQIMNTEAFF. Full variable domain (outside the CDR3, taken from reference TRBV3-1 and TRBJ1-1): DTAVSQTPKYLVTQMGNDKSIKCEQNLGHDTMYWYKQDSKKFLKIMFSYNNKELIINETVPNRFSPKSPDKAHLNLHINSLELGDSAVYFCACSFLIPGRQIMNTEAFFGQGTRLTVV.

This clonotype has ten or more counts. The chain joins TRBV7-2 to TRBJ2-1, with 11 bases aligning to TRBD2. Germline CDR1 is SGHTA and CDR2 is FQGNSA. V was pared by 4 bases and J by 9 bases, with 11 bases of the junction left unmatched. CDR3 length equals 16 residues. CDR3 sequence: CASSSWGLAESGEQFF. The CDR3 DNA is TGTGCCAGCAGCTCATGGGGACTAGCGGAAAGTGGTGAGCAGTTCTTC.

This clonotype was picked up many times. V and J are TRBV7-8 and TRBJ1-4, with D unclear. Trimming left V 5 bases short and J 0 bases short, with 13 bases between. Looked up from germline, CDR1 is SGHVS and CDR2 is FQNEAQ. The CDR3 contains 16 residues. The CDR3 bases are TGTGCCAGCAGCAAAGGCCGACCGGCAACTAATGAAAAACTGTTTTTT. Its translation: CASSKGRPATNEKLFF. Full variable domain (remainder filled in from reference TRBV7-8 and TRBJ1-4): GAGVSQSPRYKVAKRGQDVALRCDPISGHVSLFWYQQALGQGPEFLTYFQNEAQLDKSGLPSDRFFAERPEGSVSTLKIQRTQQEDSAVYLCASSKGRPATNEKLFFGSGTQLSVL.

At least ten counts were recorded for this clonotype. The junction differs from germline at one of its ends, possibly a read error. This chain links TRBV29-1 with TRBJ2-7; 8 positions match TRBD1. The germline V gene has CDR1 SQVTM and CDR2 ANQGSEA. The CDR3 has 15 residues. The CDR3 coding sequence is TGCAGCGTCGAAGAATCGGGACAGGACTCCTACGAGCAGTACTTC. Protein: CSVEESGQDSYEQYF.

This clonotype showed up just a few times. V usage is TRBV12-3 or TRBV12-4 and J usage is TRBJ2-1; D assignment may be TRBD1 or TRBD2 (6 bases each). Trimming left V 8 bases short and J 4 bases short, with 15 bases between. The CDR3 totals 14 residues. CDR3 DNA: TGTGCCAGCGGCAATGGGGGGCCATACAATGAGCAGTTCTTC. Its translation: CASGNGGPYNEQFF.

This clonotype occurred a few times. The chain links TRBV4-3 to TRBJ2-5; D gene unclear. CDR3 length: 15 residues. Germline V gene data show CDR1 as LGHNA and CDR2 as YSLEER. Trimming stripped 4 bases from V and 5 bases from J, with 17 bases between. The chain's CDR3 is CASSPRHDLLETQYF. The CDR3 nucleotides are TGCGCCAGCAGCCCCAGACACGACCTTTTGGAGACCCAGTACTTC.

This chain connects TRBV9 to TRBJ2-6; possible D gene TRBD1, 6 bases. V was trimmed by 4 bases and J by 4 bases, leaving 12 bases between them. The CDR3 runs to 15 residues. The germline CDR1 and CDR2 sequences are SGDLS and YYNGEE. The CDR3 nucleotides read TGTGCCAGCAGCTCTCAGGGGTCCGGGGCCAACGTCCTGACTTTC. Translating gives CASSSQGSGANVLTF. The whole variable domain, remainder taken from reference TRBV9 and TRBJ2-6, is DSGVTQTPKHLITATGQRVTLRCSPRSGDLSVYWYQQSLDQGLQFLIQYYNGEERAKGNILERFSAQQFPDLHSELNLSSLELGDSALYFCASSSQGSGANVLTFGAGSRLTVL.

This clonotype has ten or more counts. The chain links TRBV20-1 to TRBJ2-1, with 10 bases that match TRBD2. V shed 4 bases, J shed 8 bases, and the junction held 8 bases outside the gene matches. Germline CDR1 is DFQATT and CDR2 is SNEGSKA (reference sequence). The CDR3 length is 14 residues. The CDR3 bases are TGCAGTGCTATAGAAGCGGGAGGGGCCTATGAGCAGTTCTTC. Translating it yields CSAIEAGGAYEQFF.

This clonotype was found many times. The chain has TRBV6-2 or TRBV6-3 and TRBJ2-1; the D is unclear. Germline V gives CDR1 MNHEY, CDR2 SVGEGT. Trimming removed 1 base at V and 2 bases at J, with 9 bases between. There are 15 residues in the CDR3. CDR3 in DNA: TGTGCCAGCAGTTACTTTCGGGCGCCCTACAATGAGCAGTTCTTC. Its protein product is CASSYFRAPYNEQFF.

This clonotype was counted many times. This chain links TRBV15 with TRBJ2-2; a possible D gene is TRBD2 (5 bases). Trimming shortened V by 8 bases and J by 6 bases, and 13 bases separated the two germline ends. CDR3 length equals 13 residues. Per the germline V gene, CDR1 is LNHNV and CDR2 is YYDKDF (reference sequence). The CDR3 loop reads CATSPSNAGELFF. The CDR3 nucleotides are TGTGCCACCTCCCCTAGCAACGCCGGGGAGCTGTTTTTT.

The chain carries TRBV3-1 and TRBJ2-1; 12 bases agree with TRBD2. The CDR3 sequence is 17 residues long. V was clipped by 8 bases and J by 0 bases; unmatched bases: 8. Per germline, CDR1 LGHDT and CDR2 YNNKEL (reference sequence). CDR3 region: CASWTSGKGTSYNEQFF. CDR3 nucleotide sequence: TGTGCCAGCTGGACTAGCGGGAAGGGGACCTCCTACAATGAGCAGTTCTTC.

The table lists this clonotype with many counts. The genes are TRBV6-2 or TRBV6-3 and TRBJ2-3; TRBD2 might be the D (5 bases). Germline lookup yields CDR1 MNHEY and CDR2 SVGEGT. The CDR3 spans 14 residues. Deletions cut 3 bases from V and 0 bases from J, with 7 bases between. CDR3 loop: CASSYTRSTDTQYF. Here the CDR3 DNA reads TGTGCCAGCAGTTATACTAGGAGCACAGATACGCAGTATTTT.

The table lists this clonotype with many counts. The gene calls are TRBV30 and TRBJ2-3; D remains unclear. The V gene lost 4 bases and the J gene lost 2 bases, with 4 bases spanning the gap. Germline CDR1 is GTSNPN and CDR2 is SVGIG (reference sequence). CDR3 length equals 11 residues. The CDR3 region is CAWTYTDTQYF. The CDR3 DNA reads TGTGCCTGGACGTACACAGATACGCAGTATTTT.

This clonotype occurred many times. The CDR3 loop reads CSADNPRGRASTDTQYF. CDR3 DNA sequence: TGCAGCGCTGACAATCCCCGAGGGAGGGCCTCGACAGATACGCAGTATTTT. V is TRBV29-1 and J is TRBJ2-3, with 7 bases aligning to TRBD2. Unmatched junction bases numbered 19, after V lost 7 bases and J lost 3 bases. There are 17 residues in the CDR3. Looked up from germline, CDR1 is SQVTM and CDR2 is ANQGSEA.

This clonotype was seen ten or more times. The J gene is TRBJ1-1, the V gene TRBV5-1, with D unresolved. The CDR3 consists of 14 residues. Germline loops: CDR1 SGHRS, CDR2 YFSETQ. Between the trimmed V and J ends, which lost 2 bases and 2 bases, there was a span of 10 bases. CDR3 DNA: TGCGCCAGCAGCTTTGGAGGTAGTAACACTGAAGCTTTCTTT. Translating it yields CASSFGGSNTEAFF.

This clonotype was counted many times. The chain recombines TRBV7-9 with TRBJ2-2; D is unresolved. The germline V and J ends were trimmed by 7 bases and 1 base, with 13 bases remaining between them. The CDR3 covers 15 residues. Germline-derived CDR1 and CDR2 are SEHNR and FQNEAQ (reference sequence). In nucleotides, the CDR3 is TGTGCCAGCACCGGAGCTCCGGAGAACACCGGGGAGCTGTTTTTT. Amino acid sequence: CASTGAPENTGELFF.

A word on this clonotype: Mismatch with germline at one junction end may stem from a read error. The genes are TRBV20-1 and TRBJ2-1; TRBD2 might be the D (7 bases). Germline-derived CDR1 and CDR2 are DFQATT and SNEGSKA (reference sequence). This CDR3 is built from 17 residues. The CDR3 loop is CCARGESASGRYNEQFF. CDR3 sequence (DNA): TGCTGTGCTAGGGGGGAATCAGCTAGCGGAAGGTACAATGAGCAGTTCTTC.

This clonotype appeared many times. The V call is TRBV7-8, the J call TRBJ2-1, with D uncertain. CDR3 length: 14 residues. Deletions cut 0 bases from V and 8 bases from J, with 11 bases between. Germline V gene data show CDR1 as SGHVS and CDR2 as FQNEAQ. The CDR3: CASSLAVFGDEQFF. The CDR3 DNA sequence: TGTGCCAGCAGCTTAGCGGTCTTTGGGGATGAGCAGTTCTTC.

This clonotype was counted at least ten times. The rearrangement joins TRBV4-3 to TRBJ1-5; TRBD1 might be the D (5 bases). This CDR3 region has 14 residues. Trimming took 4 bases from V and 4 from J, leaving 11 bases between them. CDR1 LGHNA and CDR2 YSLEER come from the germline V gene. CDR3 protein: CASSLADSNQPQHF. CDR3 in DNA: TGCGCCAGCAGCCTAGCCGACAGTAATCAGCCCCAGCATTTT.

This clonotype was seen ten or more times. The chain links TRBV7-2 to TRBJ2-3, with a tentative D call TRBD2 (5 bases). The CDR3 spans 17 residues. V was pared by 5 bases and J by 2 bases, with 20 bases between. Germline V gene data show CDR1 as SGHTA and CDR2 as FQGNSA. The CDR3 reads CASSTDLAPYFTDTQYF. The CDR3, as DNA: TGTGCCAGCAGCACCGACCTAGCACCCTACTTCACAGATACGCAGTATTTT.